This T cell receptor (beta chain) was captured in a study of blood T cell repertoires in COVID-19. This CDR3 has 17 amino acids. Germline V gives CDR1 MGHDK, CDR2 SYGVNS. Trimming took 1 base from V and 5 from J; bases not matched to a gene: 8. Sequenced by immunoSEQ multiplex PCR; TCRdb stores in-frame clones only, minus some. Of approximately 140,000 clones in the sample, 84% were seen once. The sequenced sample was peripheral blood. This chain joins TRBV25-1 and TRBJ2-1; 10 bases line up with TRBD1. This clonotype was sampled from a human donor in a cohort sampled during active COVID-19. The CDR3 DNA reads TGTGCCAGCAGTGAATTAACCGGGACAGGGGTCGACAATGAGCAGTTCTTC. It encodes CASSELTGTGVDNEQFF.